This passage covers 5 T cell receptor beta chains from one sample sequenced in a study of fetal regulatory T cell absence and autoimmunity. Clones were read by immunoSEQ multiplex PCR, and TCRdb kept only the in-frame ones, dropping some. Of approximately 94,000 clones listed, roughly 78% are singletons. Sample: pancreas tissue. The receptor set was obtained from a male donor with IPEX syndrome.

J is TRBJ2-5 and V is TRBV7-9; 10 bases agree with TRBD2. CDR1 is SEHNR, CDR2 FQNEAQ, per germline (reference sequence). The CDR3 totals 16 residues. Trimming cost V 3 bases and J 5 bases; bases outside gene matches: 9. CDR3 nucleotides: TGTGCCAGCAGCTTTAGTCCTAGCGGGAGAGGGGAGACCCAGTACTTC. It is translated as CASSFSPSGRGETQYF.

The chain uses TRBV30 and TRBJ2-7, with no clear D. Trimming pared 1 base from V and 5 bases from J, leaving 6 bases between. Germline CDR1 is GTSNPN and CDR2 is SVGIG (reference sequence). This CDR3 spans 11 amino acids. CDR3 coding DNA: TGTGCCTGGAGTGGGTTAGACGAGCAGTACTTC. The encoded protein is CAWSGLDEQYF.

The chain combines TRBV19 with TRBJ2-1; TRBD2 might be the D (5 bases). The length of the CDR3 is 16 residues. Between the trimmed V and J ends, which lost 3 bases and 4 bases, there was a span of 16 bases. Germline V gene sequence: CDR1 LNHDA, CDR2 SQIVND (reference sequence). The CDR3 bases are TGTGCCAGTAGTATGGACTCTAGCTCCTTTTACAATGAGCAGTTCTTC. It is translated as CASSMDSSSFYNEQFF.

V is TRBV13 and J is TRBJ2-7; no firm D call. The V end lost 2 bases, the J end lost 3 bases, and 8 bases lay between the germline ends. Germline V CDR1 and CDR2: PRHDT, FYEKMQ (reference sequence). The CDR3 covers 13 residues. The CDR3 is CASSLYRYYEQYF. DNA of the CDR3: TGTGCCAGCAGCTTATACAGATACTACGAGCAGTACTTC.

This chain links TRBV7-9 with TRBJ1-1; tentatively, D is TRBD1 (5 bases). CDR1 is SEHNR and CDR2 is FQNEAQ in the germline V gene (reference sequence). The ends were cut back, 2 bases at V and 0 bases at J, with 13 bases in the middle. CDR3 length: 16 residues. CDR3 DNA: TGTGCCAGCAGCTTACCCCTAGACAGTTTGAACACTGAAGCTTTCTTT. Amino acids: CASSLPLDSLNTEAFF.